Below, one T cell receptor (beta chain) is given with its context. Measured with immunoSEQ multiplex PCR; TCRdb has only the in-frame clones, and not every one. The profile shows about 2.1 million clones, around 93% of them singletons. This sample stems from a study of shared clonotypes between healthy human individuals. Germline CDR1 and CDR2: SGHDT and YYEEEE. The V end was cut by 0 bases, the J end by 0 bases, with 12 bases between. The CDR3 consists of 17 residues. The naive CD8 population came from CD45RO-negative cells selected for CCR7, without terminally differentiated effector memory CD45RA+ cells.

The sample consisted of naive CD8+ T cells from PBMCs. The source of this sequence is a man aged 18 to 29 in good health. Some clones in this sample may be carry-over from other donors' samples. The V gene is TRBV5-6, the J gene TRBJ2-2; a possible D gene is TRBD1 (6 bases). CDR3 sequence: CASSLALGGANTGELFF. The CDR3 DNA reads as TGTGCCAGCAGCTTGGCCCTTGGGGGCGCGAACACCGGGGAGCTGTTTTTT.